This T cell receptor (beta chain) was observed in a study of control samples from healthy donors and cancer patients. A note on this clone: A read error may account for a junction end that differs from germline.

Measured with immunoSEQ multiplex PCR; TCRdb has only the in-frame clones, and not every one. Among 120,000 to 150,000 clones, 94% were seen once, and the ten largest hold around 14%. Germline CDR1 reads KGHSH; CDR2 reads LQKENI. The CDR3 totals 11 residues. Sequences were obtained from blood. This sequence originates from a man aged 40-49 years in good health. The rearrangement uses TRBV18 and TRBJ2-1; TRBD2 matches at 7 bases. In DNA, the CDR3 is TGTGCCAGCTCACCAGAGACTAGCCCACTCTTC. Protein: CASSPETSPLF.